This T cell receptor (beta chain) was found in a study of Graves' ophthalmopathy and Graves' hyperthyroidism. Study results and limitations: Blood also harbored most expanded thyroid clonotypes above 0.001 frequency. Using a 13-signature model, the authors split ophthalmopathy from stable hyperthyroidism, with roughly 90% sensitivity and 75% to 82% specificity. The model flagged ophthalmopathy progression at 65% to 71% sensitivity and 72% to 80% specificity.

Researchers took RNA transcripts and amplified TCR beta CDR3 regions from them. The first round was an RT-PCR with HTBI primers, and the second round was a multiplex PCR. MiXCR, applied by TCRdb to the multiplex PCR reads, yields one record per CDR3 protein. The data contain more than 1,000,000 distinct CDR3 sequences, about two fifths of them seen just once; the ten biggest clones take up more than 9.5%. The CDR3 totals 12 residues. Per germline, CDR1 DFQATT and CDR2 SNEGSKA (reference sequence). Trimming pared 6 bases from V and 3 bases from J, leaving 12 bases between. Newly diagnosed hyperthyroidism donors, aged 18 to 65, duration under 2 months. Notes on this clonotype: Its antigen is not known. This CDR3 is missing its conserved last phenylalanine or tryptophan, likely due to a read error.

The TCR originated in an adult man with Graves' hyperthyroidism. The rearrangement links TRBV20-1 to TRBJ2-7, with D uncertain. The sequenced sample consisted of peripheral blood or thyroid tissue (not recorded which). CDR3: CSATGPNYEQYL. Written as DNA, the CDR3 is TGCAGTGCAACCGGACCAAACTACGAGCAGTACCTC.